The 17 T cell receptor beta chains below come from one sample, sequenced in a study of T cells in tuberculosis (dated 2018 in TCRdb). Interpreted using the paper, the time point label stands for: new active TB diagnosis, blood taken before or within 7 days of starting treatment. Libraries were made using the immunoSEQ multiplex PCR assay. TCRdb took over this immuneACCESS table, retaining in-frame rearrangements with V and J assigned. Such tables are incomplete; in checked studies, under half of the missing clones stem from an unresolved V gene, and the remainder is unexplained. For this sample there are approximately 46,000 clones; roughly 96% appear just once. Around 1.4% of the sample rests with the top ten. The sequencing here drew on PBMCs, taken at tuberculosis diagnosis. These receptors all stem from an adult with tuberculosis.

The chain uses TRBV4-1 and TRBJ1-2; 10 bases fit TRBD1. The CDR3 loop spans 14 amino acids. Per germline, CDR1 MGHRA and CDR2 YSYEKL. The V segment lost 2 bases and the J segment 5 bases; nucleotides outside the gene matches: 2. DNA of the CDR3: TGCGCCAGCAGCCAACCGGGACAGGGGTATGGCTACACCTTC. This sequence encodes CASSQPGQGYGYTF.

This chain uses TRBV28 with TRBJ1-2; 8 bases are a match to TRBD1. CDR1 and CDR2 (germline): MDHEN, SYDVKM. Trimming removed 7 bases from V and 3 bases from J; junction bases left unmatched: 10. The CDR3 extends over 15 amino acids. The CDR3 is CASKTGASGDYGYTF. In DNA form, the CDR3 reads TGTGCCAGCAAGACAGGGGCCTCCGGGGACTATGGCTACACCTTC.

V gene TRBV7-6 combines with J gene TRBJ2-1; 9 nucleotides agree with TRBD1. This CDR3 contains 12 residues. CDR1 SGHVS and CDR2 FNYEAQ come from the germline V gene. The trim removed 5 bases at V and 10 bases at J, leaving 3 bases unmatched. Here the CDR3 DNA reads TGTGCCAGCAGCGGGACAGGGTTGGAGCAGTTCTTC. This translates into CASSGTGLEQFF.

V usage is TRBV19 and J usage is TRBJ2-3; the match to TRBD2 covers 10 bases. Trimming removed 7 bases from V and 3 bases from J; junction bases left unmatched: 1. The CDR3 spans 13 residues. Per germline, CDR1 LNHDA and CDR2 SQIVND (reference sequence). The CDR3 loop is CASTAGGTDTQYF. DNA for the CDR3: TGTGCCAGTACAGCGGGAGGGACAGATACGCAGTATTTT.

The rearrangement links TRBV19 to TRBJ2-7, with 11 bases lining up with TRBD2. The CDR3 is 15 residues long. V was clipped by 6 bases and J by 0 bases; unmatched bases: 4. Germline V gene lookup returns CDR1 LNHDA and CDR2 SQIVND (reference sequence). Written as DNA, the CDR3 is TGTGCCAGTAGCGCTAGCGGGAGGAGCTCCTACGAGCAGTACTTC. Residues: CASSASGRSSYEQYF.

J is TRBJ1-1 and V is TRBV6-1; the D gene is possibly TRBD1 (5 bases). The germline CDR1 and CDR2 sequences are MNHNS and SASEGT. The CDR3 is made up of 14 amino acids. Between the trimmed V and J ends, which lost 4 bases and 3 bases, there was a span of 12 bases. The CDR3 is CASSGLAGHTEAFF. CDR3 DNA: TGTGCCAGCAGTGGACTAGCGGGACACACTGAAGCTTTCTTT.

This clone was found a few times. CDR3 in DNA: TGTGCCTGGAGAAAAGGCGGACTAGCGGATATCTACGAGCAGTACTTC. The encoded protein is CAWRKGGLADIYEQYF. The chain has TRBV30 and TRBJ2-7; 10 bases are shared with TRBD2. Trimming removed 3 bases from V and 3 bases from J; junction bases left unmatched: 11. From germline, CDR1 is GTSNPN and CDR2 SVGIG (reference sequence). This CDR3 is built from 16 residues.

A single count supports this clone. The chain joins TRBV5-1 to TRBJ2-1, with TRBD2 matching over 12 bases. Germline V gene data show CDR1 as SGHRS and CDR2 as YFSETQ. Trimming took 4 bases from V and 4 from J; bases not matched to a gene: 6. The CDR3 has 16 amino acids. The CDR3, as DNA: TGCGCCAGCAGCCTCTCCGGGACTAGCGGGTACAATGAGCAGTTCTTC. As protein: CASSLSGTSGYNEQFF.

The chain links TRBV7-9 to TRBJ1-2, with TRBD1 identical over 11 bases. Trimming at V came to 4 bases and at J to 6 bases, leaving 7 bases not matched to a gene. The CDR3 contains 15 residues. The germline CDR1 and CDR2 sequences are SEHNR and FQNEAQ (reference sequence). CDR3 nucleotide sequence: TGTGCCAGCAGCTCCCGGACAGGGGGCCTCGATGGCTACACCTTC. Its translation is CASSSRTGGLDGYTF.

The chain joins TRBV15 to TRBJ1-1, with TRBD1 identical over 7 bases. V lost 5 bases and J lost 4; bases outside the gene matches: 10. The CDR3 covers 15 residues. Looked up from germline, CDR1 is LNHNV and CDR2 is YYDKDF (reference sequence). Here the CDR3 DNA reads TGTGCCACCAGCCCCGACAGGGCGATGGGCACTGAAGCTTTCTTT. Translated: CATSPDRAMGTEAFF. The complete variable domain, with remaining parts taken from reference TRBV15 and TRBJ1-1, reads DAMVIQNPRYQVTQFGKPVTLSCSQTLNHNVMYWYQQKSSQAPKLLFHYYDKDFNNEADTPDNFQSRRPNTSFCFLDIRSPGLGDTAMYLCATSPDRAMGTEAFFGQGTRLTVV.

The chain is built from TRBV30 and TRBJ1-2; TRBD1 aligns across 8 bases. The CDR3 sequence is 16 residues long. The J segment lost 0 bases and the V segment lost 2 bases, leaving 8 bases of the junction unmatched. Germline lookup yields CDR1 GTSNPN and CDR2 SVGIG (reference sequence). CDR3 coding DNA: TGTGCCTGGAGTCATTACAGGGGGTCGACTAACTATGGCTACACCTTC. Translation: CAWSHYRGSTNYGYTF.

The chain has TRBV18 and TRBJ2-7, with D possibly matching TRBD2 (7 bases). The germline V gene encodes CDR1 KGHSH and CDR2 LQKENI. V lost 3 bases and J lost 6, with 18 bases in between. This CDR3 has 15 amino acids. The CDR3 DNA reads as TGTGCCAGCTCACCCCTGGGGGCGGGAGCGGGCGAGCAGTACTTC. It specifies CASSPLGAGAGEQYF.

The chain is built from TRBV28 and TRBJ2-7, with D tentatively TRBD1 (5 bases). Germline CDR1 and CDR2: MDHEN and SYDVKM. V lost 2 bases, J lost 1 base, and 6 bases lay in between. This CDR3 contains 13 residues. CDR3 nucleotides: TGTGCCAGCAGTTTAACAGGTTCCTACGAGCAGTACTTC. Translation gives CASSLTGSYEQYF. Looking up the rest from reference TRBV28 and TRBJ2-7 gives the full variable domain: DVKVTQSSRYLVKRTGEKVFLECVQDMDHENMFWYRQDPGLGLRLIYFSYDVKMKEKGDIPEGYSVSREKKERFSLILESASTNQTSMYLCASSLTGSYEQYFGPGTRLTVT.

This chain joins TRBV25-1 and TRBJ2-1; TRBD2 agrees at 9 bases. The CDR3 length is 15 residues. V was pared by 8 bases and J by 4 bases, with 9 bases of the junction left unmatched. In germline, CDR1 is MGHDK, CDR2 SYGVNS. The DNA for the CDR3 is TGTGCCAGCGGGCGGGGGGGCAGAATATACAATGAGCAGTTCTTC. It specifies CASGRGGRIYNEQFF.

For this clone: Germline and junction disagree at one end, which may indicate a read error. The rearrangement uses TRBV7-2 and TRBJ2-7; D is perhaps TRBD2 (6 bases). Germline lookup yields CDR1 SGHTA and CDR2 FQGNSA. The CDR3 sequence is 14 residues long. The CDR3 spells CASSLARSSYEQYF. Here the CDR3 DNA reads TGTGCCAGCAGCCTAGCGCGAAGCTCCTACGAGCAGTACTTC.

The chain links TRBV13 to TRBJ1-3; TRBD1 agrees at 7 bases. The length of the CDR3 is 15 residues. Germline assignment: CDR1 PRHDT and CDR2 FYEKMQ (reference sequence). The junction had 4 bases not matched to a gene; V was cut back by 5 bases and J by 0 bases. CDR3 loop: CASSPGTDSGNTIYF. The CDR3 coding sequence is TGTGCCAGCAGCCCCGGGACAGACTCTGGAAACACCATATATTTT.

The chain has TRBV6-1 and TRBJ2-1; TRBD2 agrees at 8 bases. Germline trimming cut 6 bases from V and 8 bases from J; bases unmatched to any gene: 12. There are 15 residues in the CDR3. Germline assignment: CDR1 MNHNS and CDR2 SASEGT. CDR3 sequence reads: CASSARTSIDHEQFF. The CDR3 DNA reads as TGTGCCAGCAGCGCCCGGACTAGCATCGACCATGAGCAGTTCTTC.